A single sample gave rise to the 29 T cell receptor beta chains below, sequenced in a study of shared clonotypes between healthy human individuals. Measured with immunoSEQ multiplex PCR; TCRdb has only the in-frame clones, and not every one. This table holds roughly 1.4 million clones, 98% to 99% found once. Sequenced: naive CD4+ T cells sorted from blood. Subset in this sample: CD45RA+ positively selected. The receptors derive from a man aged 25-45 years in good health.

Regarding this clone: This specimen includes other DNA sequences encoding the same CDR3. The V gene is TRBV5-1, the J gene TRBJ2-3; D not resolved. Trimming shortened V by 1 base and J by 0 bases, and 9 bases separated the two germline ends. Germline CDR1 is SGHRS and CDR2 is YFSETQ. The CDR3 is 15 residues long. The CDR3 protein is CASSLSGPSTDTQYF. The CDR3 DNA is TGCGCCAGCAGCTTGTCCGGCCCTAGCACAGATACGCAGTATTTT.

J is TRBJ2-1 and V is TRBV18; D call uncertain. V shed 2 bases and J shed 9 bases, with 17 bases lying between them. The germline V gene has CDR1 KGHSH and CDR2 LQKENI. The CDR3 is 15 residues long. The CDR3 DNA reads as TGTGCCAGCTCACCAAGGAACCATTTCTCCGGTGAGCAGTTCTTC. This sequence encodes CASSPRNHFSGEQFF.

The chain carries TRBV7-3 and TRBJ1-1, with D tentatively TRBD1 (5 bases). Germline V gene lookup returns CDR1 SGHTA and CDR2 FQGTGA. V was trimmed by 5 bases and J by 5 bases, leaving 18 bases between them. The CDR3 covers 15 residues. The CDR3 DNA follows: TGTGCCAGCAGCCCGGGGACGGCAGGCGGGACTGAAGCTTTCTTT. Protein: CASSPGTAGGTEAFF.

This clone was seen once. One end of the junction fails to match germline, which may point to a read error. V is TRBV7-2 and J is TRBJ2-5; 10 bases are shared with TRBD2. The germline V gene has CDR1 SGHTA and CDR2 FQGNSA. The CDR3 is 15 residues long. The CDR3 bases are TGTGTCAGCAGCTCTAGCGGGAGAAGGAGAGAGACCCAGTACTTC. Encoded protein: CVSSSSGRRRETQYF. Complete variable domain (other parts from reference TRBV7-2 and TRBJ2-5): GAGVSQSPSNKVTEKGKDVELRCDPISGHTALYWYRQSLGQGLEFLIYFQGNSAPDKSGLPSDRFSAERTGGSVSTLTIQRTQQEDSAVYLCVSSSSGRRRETQYFGPGTRLLVL.

The chain recombines TRBV18 with TRBJ2-7; 7 positions match TRBD1. CDR3 length: 13 amino acids. V trimming: 6 bases; J trimming: 6 bases; junction bases outside the gene matches: 8. In germline, CDR1 is KGHSH, CDR2 LQKENI. The CDR3 DNA follows: TGTGCCAGCTCCCAGGAACAGGGGAGCGAGCAGTACTTC. This encodes CASSQEQGSEQYF.

The chain combines TRBV18 with TRBJ2-7; 7 nucleotides match TRBD1. The CDR3 runs 18 residues. The germline gives CDR1 KGHSH, CDR2 LQKENI. V lost 1 base and J lost 2; bases outside the gene matches: 14. This chain's CDR3 is CASSPLHSLGTATYEQYF. The CDR3 bases are TGTGCCAGCTCACCACTCCATTCCCTCGGGACAGCGACCTACGAGCAGTACTTC.

The chain carries TRBV6-1 and TRBJ2-1; D is perhaps TRBD1 (6 bases). The V end was cut by 1 base, the J end by 3 bases, with 10 bases between. The CDR3 has 15 residues. Germline V gives CDR1 MNHNS, CDR2 SASEGT. CDR3 region: CASSEGGTYYNEQFF. The CDR3 coding sequence is TGTGCCAGCAGTGAAGGTGGGACATACTACAATGAGCAGTTCTTC.

The chain combines TRBV18 with TRBJ1-3; D gene uncertain. Germline CDR1 KGHSH, CDR2 LQKENI. The CDR3 runs 16 residues. V lost 3 bases and J 0 bases, leaving 12 bases between the germline ends. The CDR3 reads CASSPLGGISGNTIYF. The CDR3 DNA follows: TGTGCCAGCTCACCCCTGGGAGGGATCTCTGGAAACACCATATATTTT.

A remark on this clone: Other DNA sequences in the sample encode the same CDR3. The V call is TRBV5-1, the J call TRBJ2-3; TRBD1 agrees at 8 bases. Germline CDR1 and CDR2: SGHRS and YFSETQ. The CDR3 covers 15 residues. Unmatched junction bases numbered 6, after V lost 4 bases and J lost 2 bases. CDR3 amino acids: CASSRRTGNTDTQYF. In DNA form, the CDR3 reads TGCGCCAGCAGCCGCCGGACAGGGAACACAGATACGCAGTATTTT.

The J gene is TRBJ2-5, the V gene TRBV7-9, with D possibly being TRBD1 (6 bases). Trimming left V 8 bases short and J 4 bases short, with 11 bases between. Germline CDR1 is SEHNR and CDR2 is FQNEAQ (reference sequence). This CDR3 comprises 12 residues. CDR3 protein: CASGQRGETQYF. The DNA for the CDR3 is TGTGCCAGCGGACAGAGGGGAGAGACCCAGTACTTC.

Remarks on this clone: The junction and the germline gene differ at one end; a read error may be behind it. V gene TRBV5-3 combines with J gene TRBJ1-2; D uncertain. TRBV5-3 is classed as an ORF, of uncertain function. The length of the CDR3 is 13 residues. Written as DNA, the CDR3 is TGTGCCAGCAGCTTACCCCTGGTATACCGCTACACCTTC. Protein sequence: CASSLPLVYRYTF.

This chain uses TRBV11-2 with TRBJ2-2; D remains ambiguous. The V end was cut by 3 bases, the J end by 1 base, with 9 bases between. Germline CDR1 SGHAT, CDR2 FQNNGV. The CDR3 totals 15 residues. Written as DNA, the CDR3 is TGTGCCAGCAGCTTCTCCTGGGTGAACACCGGGGAGCTGTTTTTT. This encodes CASSFSWVNTGELFF. Full variable domain (rest looked up from reference TRBV11-2 and TRBJ2-2): EAGVAQSPRYKIIEKRQSVAFWCNPISGHATLYWYQQILGQGPKLLIQFQNNGVVDDSQLPKDRFSAERLKGVDSTLKIQPAKLEDSAVYLCASSFSWVNTGELFFGEGSRLTVL.

V gene TRBV14 combines with J gene TRBJ2-1, with 11 bases matching TRBD2. Trimming took 4 bases from V and 5 from J; bases not matched to a gene: 4. The CDR3 is 15 residues long. In germline, CDR1 is SGHDN, CDR2 FVKESK. The CDR3 DNA follows: TGTGCCAGCAGCCGACGACTAGCGGGGAACAATGAGCAGTTCTTC. Translated: CASSRRLAGNNEQFF.

Details on this clone: Other DNA sequences of this sample code for an identical CDR3. This sequence joins TRBV28 and TRBJ2-6; D gene uncertain. This CDR3 comprises 14 residues. With 7 bases removed from V and 3 bases from J, the gap between germline ends came to 10 bases. The germline gives CDR1 MDHEN, CDR2 SYDVKM. The CDR3 sequence is CASTRGSGANVLTF. CDR3 DNA: TGTGCCAGCACCCGAGGCAGTGGGGCCAACGTCCTGACTTTC. The variable domain in full, with the rest retrieved from reference TRBV28 and TRBJ2-6, is DVKVTQSSRYLVKRTGEKVFLECVQDMDHENMFWYRQDPGLGLRLIYFSYDVKMKEKGDIPEGYSVSREKKERFSLILESASTNQTSMYLCASTRGSGANVLTFGAGSRLTVL.

V and J are TRBV6-1 and TRBJ2-3; 8 bases match TRBD2. Trimming removed 4 bases from V and 3 bases from J; junction bases left unmatched: 12. CDR1 and CDR2 from the germline V gene are MNHNS and SASEGT. This CDR3 comprises 17 residues. CDR3 sequence (DNA): TGTGCCAGCAGTGGGGGAAGAGCGGGAGTCTTAACAGATACGCAGTATTTT. The encoded protein is CASSGGRAGVLTDTQYF.

The gene calls are TRBV28 and TRBJ2-5; TRBD2 matches 7 bases. Germline CDR1 reads MDHEN; CDR2 reads SYDVKM. With V trimmed by 5 bases and J by 3 bases, 9 bases remained unmatched. This CDR3 contains 15 residues. The CDR3 DNA is TGTGCCAGCAGTCCACATAGCGGGTTGAAAGAGACCCAGTACTTC. Amino acids: CASSPHSGLKETQYF. The full variable domain, with the rest looked up from reference TRBV28 and TRBJ2-5, is DVKVTQSSRYLVKRTGEKVFLECVQDMDHENMFWYRQDPGLGLRLIYFSYDVKMKEKGDIPEGYSVSREKKERFSLILESASTNQTSMYLCASSPHSGLKETQYFGPGTRLLVL.

The CDR3 protein is CASSLIRDEQFF. The DNA of the CDR3 is TGTGCCAGCAGTTTAATTCGGGATGAGCAGTTCTTC. This chain joins TRBV28 and TRBJ2-1; D is uncertain. CDR3 length equals 12 residues. Trimming pared 2 bases from V and 8 bases from J, leaving 7 bases between. The germline gives CDR1 MDHEN, CDR2 SYDVKM.

The chain combines TRBV11-3 with TRBJ2-7; 11 bases align to TRBD1. With V trimmed by 4 bases and J by 2 bases, 4 bases remained unmatched. Germline V CDR1 and CDR2: SGHNT, YENEEA. The CDR3 extends over 15 amino acids. CDR3 protein: CASSSGTGGTYEQYF. The CDR3 DNA sequence: TGTGCCAGCAGCTCCGGGACAGGGGGGACCTACGAGCAGTACTTC.

V gene TRBV29-1 combines with J gene TRBJ2-7; no clear D. CDR1 is SQVTM and CDR2 is ANQGSEA in the germline V gene. CDR3 length: 13 amino acids. V was cut by 4 bases and J by 2 bases, with 12 bases left in between. CDR3 in DNA: TGCAGCGTTGTGCCCGTCGGCCCCTACGAGCAGTACTTC. Amino acid sequence: CSVVPVGPYEQYF.

The chain combines TRBV10-3 with TRBJ2-2, with TRBD2 matching over 11 bases. The CDR3 totals 17 residues. CDR1 is ENHRY, CDR2 SYGVKD, per germline. The junction had 8 bases not matched to a gene; V was cut back by 4 bases and J by 4 bases. The CDR3 spells CAISVSMGLAATGELFF. Here the CDR3 DNA reads TGTGCCATCAGTGTGAGTATGGGACTAGCGGCCACCGGGGAGCTGTTTTTT.

The CDR3 sequence is CASSEVGWVGEQYF. DNA of the CDR3: TGTGCCAGCAGTGAGGTCGGCTGGGTCGGCGAGCAGTACTTC. The chain combines TRBV2 with TRBJ2-7; D remains unclear. The CDR3 loop spans 14 amino acids. Between the trimmed V and J ends, which lost 3 bases and 6 bases, there was a span of 15 bases. The germline CDR1 and CDR2 sequences are SNHLY and FYNNEI.

This chain connects TRBV9 to TRBJ2-1; D gene uncertain. Between the trimmed V and J ends, which lost 3 bases and 0 bases, there was a span of 10 bases. Germline V CDR1 and CDR2: SGDLS, YYNGEE. The CDR3 spans 15 residues. The CDR3 nucleotides are TGTGCCAGCAGCGAAGGGTGGAGCTCCTACAATGAGCAGTTCTTC. Its translation: CASSEGWSSYNEQFF.

V usage is TRBV4-2 and J usage is TRBJ1-3, with TRBD1 as a possible D gene (6 bases). From germline, CDR1 is LGHNA and CDR2 YNFKEQ. The V gene lost 3 bases and the J gene lost 0 bases, with 21 bases spanning the gap. This CDR3 region has 19 residues. This CDR3 is CASSHPRGPRGTSGNTIYF. The CDR3 DNA follows: TGTGCCAGCAGCCATCCCCGAGGCCCCAGGGGAACCTCTGGAAACACCATATATTTT.

The DNA of the CDR3 is TGCGCCAGCAGCCAAACCAGGGGGCTCACTGAAGCTTTCTTT. This sequence encodes CASSQTRGLTEAFF. This chain uses TRBV4-1 with TRBJ1-1; 8 bases map to TRBD1. J lost 4 bases, V lost 2 bases, and 3 bases had no gene match. Germline CDR1 reads MGHRA; CDR2 reads YSYEKL. CDR3 length equals 14 residues.

The chain joins TRBV4-3 to TRBJ2-7, with 9 bases that match TRBD1. This CDR3 has 14 residues. Trimming cost V 4 bases and J 4 bases; bases outside gene matches: 5. The germline gives CDR1 LGHNA, CDR2 YSLEER. The CDR3 reads CASSLDGQGYEQYF. The CDR3 DNA reads TGCGCCAGCAGCCTAGACGGACAGGGGTACGAGCAGTACTTC.

This rearrangement joins TRBV7-8 to TRBJ2-5; perhaps TRBD2 as D (5 bases). Trimming shortened V by 5 bases and J by 7 bases, and 20 bases separated the two germline ends. The CDR3 has 15 amino acids. Germline CDR1 reads SGHVS; CDR2 reads FQNEAQ. The CDR3 nucleotides are TGTGCCAGCAGCCCCCGAGGGAGTCCCAAAGGGACCCAGTACTTC. Translation: CASSPRGSPKGTQYF.

The chain carries TRBV2 and TRBJ2-7; 7 bases map to TRBD1. Germline CDR1 and CDR2: SNHLY and FYNNEI. The V gene end was trimmed by 4 bases and the J gene end by 3 bases; junction bases not matched to a gene: 3. The CDR3 totals 13 residues. The CDR3 is CASSGGQNYEQYF. CDR3 DNA: TGTGCCAGCAGTGGGGGACAGAACTACGAGCAGTACTTC. Full variable domain (outside the CDR3, taken from reference TRBV2 and TRBJ2-7): EPEVTQTPSHQVTQMGQEVILRCVPISNHLYFYWYRQILGQKVEFLVSFYNNEISEKSEIFDDQFSVERPDGSNFTLKIRSTKLEDSAMYFCASSGGQNYEQYFGPGTRLTVT.

The chain recombines TRBV5-4 with TRBJ2-7, with D perhaps being TRBD1 or TRBD2 (5 bases each). The CDR3 is made up of 13 amino acids. V lost 4 bases to trimming and J lost 4 bases, with 12 bases between them. Germline CDR1 and CDR2: SGHNT and YYREEE (reference sequence). The CDR3 DNA reads as TGTGCCAGCAGCCCGGGACCAGGGTACGAGCAGTACTTC. Protein product: CASSPGPGYEQYF.

The V gene is TRBV21-1, the J gene TRBJ2-7; the table names TRBD2, a call not compared with the DNA. TRBV21-1 is assigned pseudogene status. CDR3 length equals 14 residues. CDR3 coding DNA: TGTGCCAGCACATTACTAGCGGGAGGGGACGAGCAGTACTTC. This codes for CASTLLAGGDEQYF.